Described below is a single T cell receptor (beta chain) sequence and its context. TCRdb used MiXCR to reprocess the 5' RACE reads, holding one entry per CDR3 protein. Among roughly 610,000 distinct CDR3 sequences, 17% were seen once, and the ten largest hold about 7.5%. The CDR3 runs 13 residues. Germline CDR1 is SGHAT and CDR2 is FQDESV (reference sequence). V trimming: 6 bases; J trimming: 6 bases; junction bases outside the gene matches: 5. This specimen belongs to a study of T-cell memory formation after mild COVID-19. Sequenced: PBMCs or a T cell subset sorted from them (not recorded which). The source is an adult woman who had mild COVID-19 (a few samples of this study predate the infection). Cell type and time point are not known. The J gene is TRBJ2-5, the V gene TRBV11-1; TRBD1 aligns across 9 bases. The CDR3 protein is CASSTDRGKTQYF. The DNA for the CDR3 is TGTGCCAGCAGTACGGACAGGGGCAAGACCCAGTACTTC.